This entry is about one T cell receptor (beta chain). The sample comes from a study of T cell responses to AZD1222 COVID-19 vaccine. The method was immunoSEQ multiplex PCR; TCRdb's version includes in-frame clones alone and lacks a portion of them. Of approximately 150,000 clones detected, roughly 90% appear once; the ten largest clones hold approximately 4.8%. The CDR3 contains 17 residues. The germline V gene encodes CDR1 ENHRY and CDR2 SYGVKD. The V and J ends lost 11 bases and 4 bases respectively, with 28 bases between them. The receptor's source is an adult in good health. Source: peripheral blood, taken on day 0 of AZD1222 vaccination. V gene TRBV10-3 combines with J gene TRBJ2-3; a weak D match, TRBD2 (7 bases). The CDR3 reads CAAKRTSGQGRADTQYF. In DNA form, the CDR3 reads TGTGCCGCAAAGCGAACGTCCGGGCAGGGGAGGGCAGATACGCAGTATTTT.